A selection of T cell receptor beta chains follows, all from one sample in a study. TCRdb re-derived calls from the 5' RACE reads in MiXCR, one entry per CDR3 protein. The sample comprises more than 55,000 distinct CDR3 sequences, about 28% of which are singletons, and 2% to 2.5% rests with the top ten. Input material: tumor-infiltrating Tregs sorted from the breast tumor. These receptors came from a female donor with breast cancer. Each CDR3 is given with its conserved first and last residue. A D gene is named only where the DNA matches it firmly. Where a row states a size, it is once, few, many or the class of an expanded clone; other rows omit it.

clone_size	cdr3_length	d_call	j_call	v_call	cdr3_aa	cdr3_nt
-	16	TRBD2	TRBJ2-2	TRBV7-3	CASSPTSGGGTGELFF	TGTGCCAGCAGCCCGACTAGCGGAGGGGGCACCGGGGAGCTGTTTTTT
-	13	TRBD2	TRBJ2-3	TRBV7-9	CAGASGGSDTQYF	TGTGCCGGAGCTAGCGGGGGGTCAGATACGCAGTATTTT
-	15	TRBD1	TRBJ1-1	TRBV4-1	CASSHDRGPTREAFF	TGCGCCAGCAGCCACGACAGGGGGCCCACAAGGGAAGCTTTCTTT
-	14	-	TRBJ2-3	TRBV30	CAWSVGGMTDTQYF	TGTGCCTGGAGTGTAGGAGGTATGACAGATACGCAGTATTTT
-	13	-	TRBJ2-3	TRBV7-3	CASSSPWEDTQYF	TGTGCCAGCAGCTCCCCCTGGGAAGATACGCAGTATTTT
-	13	-	TRBJ1-4	TRBV6-1	CASSEKMKSRLFF	TGTGCCAGCAGTGAAAAAATGAAGAGTAGGCTGTTTTTT
few	15	-	TRBJ1-6	TRBV4-2	CASSQDPGDNSPLHF	TGTGCCAGCAGCCAAGACCCGGGGGATAATTCACCCCTCCACTTT
many	16	-	TRBJ1-6	TRBV4-1	CASSQGFSPSHSPLHF	TGCGCCAGCAGCCAAGGGTTTTCGCCCTCTCATTCACCCCTCCACTTT
-	12	-	TRBJ2-3	TRBV4-2	CASSQDLNTQYF	TGTGCCAGCAGCCAAGATTTGAATACGCAGTATTTT
few	13	-	TRBJ2-7	TRBV6-5	CASGTGTSYEQYF	TGTGCCAGCGGTACAGGGACCTCCTACGAGCAGTACTTC
few	18	TRBD2	TRBJ2-2	TRBV4-2	CASSQYSSGVINTGELFF	TGTGCCAGCAGCCAATATTCTAGCGGGGTCATTAACACCGGGGAGCTGTTTTTT
-	17	TRBD1	TRBJ1-5	TRBV7-2	CASSPGPGQGNNQPQHF	TGTGCCAGCAGCCCAGGGCCGGGACAGGGGAACAATCAGCCCCAGCATTTT
-	15	-	TRBJ2-3	TRBV7-2	CASTLVAAVDGTQYF	TGTGCCAGCACCCTAGTGGCGGCGGTAGATGGTACGCAGTATTTT
many	16	TRBD1	TRBJ1-2	TRBV4-2	CASSQDGGQGAYGYTF	TGTGCCAGCAGCCAAGATGGGGGACAGGGGGCGTATGGCTACACCTTC
few	14	-	TRBJ2-5	TRBV3-1	CASSRRTGQETQYF	TGTGCCAGCAGCAGACGGACTGGCCAAGAGACCCAGTACTTC
-	13	-	TRBJ1-2	TRBV7-2	CASSLAPYGGYTF	TGTGCCAGCAGCTTAGCACCGTACGGGGGCTACACCTTC
-	13	-	TRBJ1-1	TRBV7-9	CASSFRQEVEAFF	TGTGCCAGCAGCTTTCGACAGGAGGTTGAAGCTTTCTTT
-	14	TRBD2	TRBJ2-5	TRBV30	CASDSGRVQETQYF	TGTGCCTCGGATAGCGGGAGGGTCCAAGAGACCCAGTACTTC
many	17	-	TRBJ2-4	TRBV28	CASSFGPGWRGKNIQYF	TGTGCCAGCAGTTTTGGCCCCGGGTGGAGGGGCAAAAACATTCAGTACTTC
-	14	-	TRBJ2-3	TRBV4-2	CASSQGITTDTQYF	TGTGCCAGCAGCCAAGGTATTACCACGGATACGCAGTATTTT
medium-sized	15	TRBD1	TRBJ1-2	TRBV6-5	CASRPLTGGVDGYTF	TGTGCCAGCAGGCCACTTACAGGGGGCGTTGACGGCTACACCTTC
few	15	-	TRBJ2-2	TRBV5-1	CASSLSPTRTGELFF	TGCGCCAGCAGCTTGAGTCCGACCCGCACCGGGGAGCTGTTTTTT
-	13	-	TRBJ1-4	TRBV7-8	CASSFRKNEKLFF	TGTGCCAGCAGCTTCAGGAAGAATGAAAAACTGTTTTTT
-	13	-	TRBJ2-3	TRBV4-3	CASSRQARDTQFF	TGCGCCAGCAGTCGTCAGGCTAGGGATACGCAGTTTTTT
-	13	-	TRBJ2-7	TRBV6-2/TRBV6-3	CASSYLAMYEQYF	TGTGCCAGCAGTTACTTAGCGATGTACGAGCAGTACTTC
few	17	-	TRBJ1-5	TRBV15	CATSRLDLDNPNQPQHF	TGTGCCACCAGCAGACTTGACCTGGACAACCCCAATCAGCCCCAGCATTTT
many	12	-	TRBJ1-2	TRBV7-2	CASSRFRGGYTF	TGTGCCAGCAGTCGTTTCAGGGGTGGCTACACCTTC
-	12	-	TRBJ2-1	TRBV11-3	CASIFNNNEQFF	TGTGCCAGCATCTTTAATAACAATGAGCAGTTCTTC
-	16	TRBD2	TRBJ2-3	TRBV5-1	CASRKSTSGRSDTQYF	TGCGCCAGCAGGAAATCGACTAGCGGGAGATCAGATACGCAGTATTTT
many	15	-	TRBJ1-1	TRBV4-3	CASSQVGALATEAFF	TGCGCCAGCAGCCAAGTAGGGGCATTGGCCACTGAAGCTTTCTTT
-	16	-	TRBJ2-7	TRBV6-1	CASSEQSGTEGYEQYF	TGTGCCAGCAGTGAACAGTCCGGGACGGAGGGATACGAGCAGTACTTC
few	15	TRBD1	TRBJ1-6	TRBV28	CASRNGQVLSSPLHF	TGTGCCAGCAGGAATGGACAGGTTCTTAGTTCACCCCTCCACTTT
-	12	-	TRBJ1-2	TRBV7-9	CAPYSANYGYTF	TGTGCCCCATATTCGGCAAACTATGGCTACACCTTC
few	16	TRBD2	TRBJ2-5	TRBV5-1	CASSPPSGRAEETQYF	TGCGCCAGCAGTCCTCCTAGCGGGAGGGCGGAAGAGACCCAGTACTTC
many	15	-	TRBJ1-5	TRBV21-1	CANPRLGVRGQPQHF	TGTGCCAACCCGCGACTGGGGGTGCGGGGTCAGCCCCAGCATTTT
-	13	-	TRBJ1-2	TRBV4-2	CASSPGINYGYTF	TGTGCCAGCAGCCCGGGGATTAACTATGGCTACACCTTC